Detailed here is one T cell receptor beta chain. An end of the junction does not agree with germline; a read error may underlie this. This sample is drawn from a study of shared clonotypes between healthy human individuals. Germline V gene lookup returns CDR1 MNHNS and CDR2 SASEGT. The CDR3 runs to 16 residues. Method: immunoSEQ multiplex PCR; TCRdb's copy keeps in-frame clones and lacks some. The repertoire holds roughly 450,000 clones, with more than 65% as singletons. The chain couples TRBV6-1 to TRBJ2-2; 9 bases line up with TRBD1. The receptor was derived from a middle-aged woman in good health. Some clones in this sample may be carry-over from other donors' samples. Sequenced material: PBMCs. DNA for the CDR3: TGTGCCATCAGTGGCACGGGGGGACAGGGCGCCGGGGAGCTGTTTTTT. Residues: CAISGTGGQGAGELFF.